Listed below are T cell receptor beta chains from one sample, sequenced in a study of OX40 agonist ivuxolimab in advanced cancers. The method was immunoSEQ multiplex PCR; TCRdb's version includes in-frame clones alone and lacks a portion of them. Of under 25,000 clones in the sample, roughly 80% were seen once. Material: CD4+ or CD8+ T cells sorted from blood, obtained in a trial of the OX40 agonist ivuxolimab. The receptors here all came from an adult with an advanced solid tumor such as melanoma, head and neck, liver or kidney cancer. Each CDR3 is given with its conserved first and last residue. The order of the fields is clone size, CDR3 length, J gene, V gene, D gene, CDR3 DNA, CDR3 protein. A D gene is named only where the DNA matches it firmly. Size is omitted from some rows. Given values are once, few, many or a class for expanded clones.

size: NA
length: 15
J: TRBJ2-1
V: TRBV7-9
D: TRBD2
DNA: TGTGCCAGCATCACCGGGACTAGTGCATACAATGAGCAGTTCTTC
CDR3: CASITGTSAYNEQFF

size: NA
length: 15
J: TRBJ2-7
V: TRBV4-1
D: NA
DNA: TGCGCCAGCAGCCAACGGGTAGGGGGTACCTACGAGCAGTACTTC
CDR3: CASSQRVGGTYEQYF

size: NA
length: 14
J: TRBJ1-4
V: TRBV6-1
D: NA
DNA: TGTGCCAGCAGGCCGGGACGGGGGAGTGAAAAACTGTTTTTT
CDR3: CASRPGRGSEKLFF

size: NA
length: 16
J: TRBJ2-5
V: TRBV7-7
D: TRBD2
DNA: TGTGCCAGCAGCTCCGGGACTAGCGGGAGCCAAGAGACCCAGTACTTC
CDR3: CASSSGTSGSQETQYF

size: NA
length: 13
J: TRBJ1-1
V: TRBV28
D: NA
DNA: TGTGCCAGCAGTTTTCCCGGGTCCACTGAAGCTTTCTTT
CDR3: CASSFPGSTEAFF

size: NA
length: 16
J: TRBJ1-2
V: TRBV15
D: NA
DNA: TGTGCCACCAGCAGAGATGGAAGGTCGGGCCTCTATGGCTACACCTTC
CDR3: CATSRDGRSGLYGYTF

size: few
length: 18
J: TRBJ1-6
V: TRBV4-1
D: TRBD1
DNA: TGCGCCAGCAGCCAGCCGGGACAGGGGGCGCGGGGATCGGGACTCCTCCACTTT
CDR3: CASSQPGQGARGSGLLHF

size: once
length: 11
J: TRBJ1-1
V: TRBV6-6
D: NA
DNA: TGTGCCAGCAGGCAGAACACTGAAGCTTTCTTT
CDR3: CASRQNTEAFF

size: NA
length: 16
J: TRBJ1-1
V: TRBV7-9
D: NA
DNA: TGTGCCAGCAGCTTAGCCCTGACAGTGGTTAACACTGAAGCTTTCTTT
CDR3: CASSLALTVVNTEAFF

size: NA
length: 15
J: TRBJ2-7
V: TRBV19
D: TRBD1
DNA: TGTGCCAGTAGTACCAGACAGGGGTCTGCTTACGAGCAGTACTTC
CDR3: CASSTRQGSAYEQYF

size: NA
length: 17
J: TRBJ1-3
V: TRBV28
D: NA
DNA: TGTGCCAGCAGTTTATCCCTCGACGACCTCTCTGGAAACACCATATATTTT
CDR3: CASSLSLDDLSGNTIYF

size: few
length: 11
J: TRBJ2-7
V: TRBV30
D: NA
DNA: TGTGCCCACGGCCGGGGCTACGAGCAGTACTTC
CDR3: CAHGRGYEQYF

size: NA
length: 17
J: TRBJ1-3
V: TRBV4-3
D: NA
DNA: TGCGCCAGCACTCCAGAGCGGGGAGGGAGCTCTGGAAACACCATATATTTT
CDR3: CASTPERGGSSGNTIYF

size: once
length: 16
J: TRBJ2-1
V: TRBV5-1
D: NA
DNA: TGCGCCAGCAGCTTGGAAGCTAGTAGCTCCTACAATGAGCAGTTCTTC
CDR3: CASSLEASSSYNEQFF

size: NA
length: 15
J: TRBJ2-7
V: TRBV28
D: TRBD1
DNA: TGTGCCAGCAGCCCTTCCACCGGGACAGGGGGGGAGCAGTACTTC
CDR3: CASSPSTGTGGEQYF

size: NA
length: 16
J: TRBJ2-7
V: TRBV12-5
D: NA
DNA: TGTGCTAGTGGCTTTTCCCTATTCGGGAGCTCCTACGAGCAGTACTTC
CDR3: CASGFSLFGSSYEQYF

size: NA
length: 17
J: TRBJ1-1
V: TRBV18
D: NA
DNA: TGTGCCAGCTCACCCGTGCGCACAGGAGCAAGTAACACTGAAGCTTTCTTT
CDR3: CASSPVRTGASNTEAFF

size: NA
length: 20
J: TRBJ2-3
V: TRBV18
D: TRBD2
DNA: TGTGCCAGCTCACCCATCCCGGTGCTAGCGGGAGGGCCGGGCACAGATACGCAGTATTTT
CDR3: CASSPIPVLAGGPGTDTQYF

size: NA
length: 15
J: TRBJ2-7
V: TRBV6-5
D: NA
DNA: TGTGCCAGCAGTCAACCGGGACACTTATCACCCGAGCAGTACTTC
CDR3: CASSQPGHLSPEQYF

size: NA
length: 15
J: TRBJ2-1
V: TRBV9
D: TRBD2
DNA: TGTGCCAGCAGCGTAGATGGGACTAGATACAATGAGCAGTTCTTC
CDR3: CASSVDGTRYNEQFF

size: once
length: 15
J: TRBJ1-5
V: TRBV19
D: NA
DNA: TGTGCCAGTAGTACACAGACAGGTAGCAATCAGCCCCAGCATTTT
CDR3: CASSTQTGSNQPQHF

size: few
length: 12
J: TRBJ2-7
V: TRBV6-1
D: NA
DNA: TGTGCCAGCAGCATGGGGAGGTCCGAGCAGTACTTC
CDR3: CASSMGRSEQYF

size: NA
length: 17
J: TRBJ2-7
V: TRBV10-3
D: TRBD2
DNA: TGTGCCATCAGTGAGTCTTTAGCGGGACCCAACTCCTACGAGCAGTACTTC
CDR3: CAISESLAGPNSYEQYF

size: NA
length: 15
J: TRBJ1-1
V: TRBV5-1
D: TRBD1
DNA: TGCGCCAGCACCGGACAGGGGGCAATGAACACTGAAGCTTTCTTT
CDR3: CASTGQGAMNTEAFF

size: NA
length: 13
J: TRBJ1-1
V: TRBV7-2
D: NA
DNA: TGTGCCAGCAGCTTCTATCCGAACACTGAAGCTTTCTTT
CDR3: CASSFYPNTEAFF

size: NA
length: 19
J: TRBJ2-2
V: TRBV19
D: TRBD2
DNA: TGTGCCAGTATAATGGCGGGACTAGCGGGAGGGCAAAACACCGGGGAGCTGTTTTTT
CDR3: CASIMAGLAGGQNTGELFF

size: NA
length: 13
J: TRBJ1-5
V: TRBV30
D: NA
DNA: TGTGCCTGGAGTCGGGGTAGCAATCAGCCCCAGCATTTT
CDR3: CAWSRGSNQPQHF

size: NA
length: 16
J: TRBJ2-1
V: TRBV6-5
D: TRBD2
DNA: TGTGCCAGCAGTTACTCCGTTCTAGCGGGAGGCAATGAGCAGTTCTTC
CDR3: CASSYSVLAGGNEQFF

size: NA
length: 13
J: TRBJ2-7
V: TRBV6-1
D: TRBD1
DNA: TGTGCCAGCCAACAGGGGGTCTCCTACGAGCAGTACTTC
CDR3: CASQQGVSYEQYF

size: NA
length: 17
J: TRBJ2-5
V: TRBV28
D: TRBD1
DNA: TGTGCCAGCAGTTTATCCGAACTGACAGGGCCCCAAGAGACCCAGTACTTC
CDR3: CASSLSELTGPQETQYF

size: NA
length: 13
J: TRBJ2-5
V: TRBV7-3
D: NA
DNA: TGTGCCAGCTCCCGGGGCCGGGGTGAGACCCAGTACTTC
CDR3: CASSRGRGETQYF

size: NA
length: 14
J: TRBJ2-5
V: TRBV5-1
D: NA
DNA: TGCGCCAGCAGCTTGCAAGGGGCGGGGGAGACCCAGTACTTC
CDR3: CASSLQGAGETQYF

size: once
length: 15
J: TRBJ2-1
V: TRBV5-1
D: TRBD2
DNA: TGCGCCAGCAGCGTAACTAGCGGGACCCACAATGAGCAGTTCTTC
CDR3: CASSVTSGTHNEQFF

size: NA
length: 14
J: TRBJ1-5
V: TRBV10-3
D: TRBD1
DNA: TGTGCCATCAGTCAGACAGGGAACAATCAGCCCCAGCATTTT
CDR3: CAISQTGNNQPQHF

size: NA
length: 14
J: TRBJ1-3
V: TRBV11-2
D: NA
DNA: TGTGCCAGCAGCCAGGGGTCCTCTGGAAACACCATATATTTT
CDR3: CASSQGSSGNTIYF

size: NA
length: 13
J: TRBJ2-7
V: TRBV18
D: TRBD1
DNA: TGTGCCAGCTCCATACAGGGGGGATACGAGCAGTACTTC
CDR3: CASSIQGGYEQYF

size: once
length: 13
J: TRBJ1-1
V: TRBV7-7
D: NA
DNA: TGTGCCAGCAGCCATAATAAGAACACTGAAGCTTTCTTT
CDR3: CASSHNKNTEAFF

size: NA
length: 15
J: TRBJ2-1
V: TRBV7-8
D: TRBD2
DNA: TGTGCCAGCAGCTTAGCGACTAGCGGGCTCAATGAGCAGTTCTTC
CDR3: CASSLATSGLNEQFF

size: NA
length: 15
J: TRBJ2-7
V: TRBV6-5
D: TRBD1
DNA: TGTGCCAGCAGTTACGTTACGCAGGGGGCCTACGAGCAGTACTTC
CDR3: CASSYVTQGAYEQYF

size: NA
length: 14
J: TRBJ2-1
V: TRBV19
D: NA
DNA: TGTGCCAGTAGTATAGATCTATGGGCCTCACGGCAGTTCTTC
CDR3: CASSIDLWASRQFF

size: NA
length: 16
J: TRBJ1-2
V: TRBV10-3
D: NA
DNA: TGTGCCATCAGTGAGTTAGAGGGGCGGGATAACTATGGCTACACCTTC
CDR3: CAISELEGRDNYGYTF

size: NA
length: 14
J: TRBJ1-4
V: TRBV14
D: NA
DNA: TGTGCCAGCAGCCGAGCGACGTTTAATGAAAAACTGTTTTTT
CDR3: CASSRATFNEKLFF

size: NA
length: 14
J: TRBJ1-1
V: TRBV5-1
D: NA
DNA: TGCGCCAGCAGCTCGACAGGAGCTGACACTGAAGCTTTCTTT
CDR3: CASSSTGADTEAFF

size: NA
length: 16
J: TRBJ2-3
V: TRBV6-6
D: TRBD1
DNA: TGTGCCAGCAGAACAACAACAGGGGGCGCGGGAGATACGCAGTATTTT
CDR3: CASRTTTGGAGDTQYF

size: NA
length: 15
J: TRBJ2-1
V: TRBV7-3
D: TRBD2
DNA: TGTGCCAGCAGCCCACTAGCGGGAATCAACAATGAGCAGTTCTTC
CDR3: CASSPLAGINNEQFF

size: NA
length: 14
J: TRBJ2-1
V: TRBV27
D: TRBD1
DNA: TGTGCCAGCAGCCGGGACAGAAACTACAATGAGCAGTTCTTC
CDR3: CASSRDRNYNEQFF

size: NA
length: 17
J: TRBJ1-1
V: TRBV7-2
D: NA
DNA: TGTGCCAGCAGCCCCCCGGGACATAATTCCGCGAACACTGAAGCTTTCTTT
CDR3: CASSPPGHNSANTEAFF

size: few
length: 15
J: TRBJ1-3
V: TRBV7-6
D: NA
DNA: TGTGCCAGCAGCTTAACGGGGTCATCCGGAAACACCATATATTTT
CDR3: CASSLTGSSGNTIYF

size: NA
length: 15
J: TRBJ2-1
V: TRBV5-1
D: TRBD2
DNA: TGCGCCAGCAGCTTGGCGAGGACTAGTTTCAATGAGCAGTTCTTC
CDR3: CASSLARTSFNEQFF

size: NA
length: 14
J: TRBJ2-1
V: TRBV15
D: NA
DNA: TGTGCCACCAGTAAAGGGAGCTCCTACAATGAGCAGTTCTTC
CDR3: CATSKGSSYNEQFF

size: NA
length: 16
J: TRBJ2-3
V: TRBV5-1
D: NA
DNA: TGCGCCAGCAGCCCGAGCGTTGCGGGGCGCACAGATACGCAGTATTTT
CDR3: CASSPSVAGRTDTQYF

size: NA
length: 13
J: TRBJ2-7
V: TRBV18
D: NA
DNA: TGTGCCAGCTCAACAGAGACAGGCTACGAGCAGTACTTC
CDR3: CASSTETGYEQYF

size: NA
length: 19
J: TRBJ1-5
V: TRBV27
D: NA
DNA: TGTGCCAGCAGTTTATCGGGGGGACACCTTGATGGGAGCAATCAGCCCCAGCATTTT
CDR3: CASSLSGGHLDGSNQPQHF

size: NA
length: 16
J: TRBJ2-6
V: TRBV7-6
D: NA
DNA: TGTGCCAGCACCCCTCGGGGCGGCGCTGGGGCCAACGTCCTGACTTTC
CDR3: CASTPRGGAGANVLTF

size: NA
length: 9
J: TRBJ1-2
V: TRBV20-1
D: NA
DNA: TGCAGTGTCACGGGGGGCTACACCTTC
CDR3: CSVTGGYTF

size: NA
length: 14
J: TRBJ2-1
V: TRBV5-4
D: TRBD2
DNA: TGTGCCAGCAGCCCAGCGGGAGGGTACAATGAGCAGTTCTTC
CDR3: CASSPAGGYNEQFF